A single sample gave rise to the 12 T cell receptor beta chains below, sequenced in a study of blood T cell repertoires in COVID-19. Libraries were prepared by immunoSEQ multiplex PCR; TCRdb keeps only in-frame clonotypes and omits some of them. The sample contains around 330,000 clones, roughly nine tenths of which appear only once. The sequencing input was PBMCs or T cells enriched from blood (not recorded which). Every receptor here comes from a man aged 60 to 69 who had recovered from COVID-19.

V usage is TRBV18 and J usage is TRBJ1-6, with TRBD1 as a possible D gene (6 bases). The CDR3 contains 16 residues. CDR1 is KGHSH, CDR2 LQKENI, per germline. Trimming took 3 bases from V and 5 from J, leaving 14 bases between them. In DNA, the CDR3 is TGTGCCAGCTCACCCCAACAGGGAACACATAATTCACCCCTCCACTTT. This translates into CASSPQQGTHNSPLHF.

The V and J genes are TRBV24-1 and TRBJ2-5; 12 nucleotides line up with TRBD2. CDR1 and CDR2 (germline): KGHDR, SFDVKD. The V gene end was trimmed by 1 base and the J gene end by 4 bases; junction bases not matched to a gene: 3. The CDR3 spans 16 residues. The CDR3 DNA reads TGTGCCACCAGTGATTTACTAGCGGGGGGATTAGAGACCCAGTACTTC. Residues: CATSDLLAGGLETQYF.

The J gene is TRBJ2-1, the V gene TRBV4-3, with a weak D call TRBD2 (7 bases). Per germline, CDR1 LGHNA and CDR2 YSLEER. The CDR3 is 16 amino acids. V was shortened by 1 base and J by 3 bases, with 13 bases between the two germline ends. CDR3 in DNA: TGCGCCAGCAGCCAAGTTCGGGGGGCCATCTACAATGAGCAGTTCTTC. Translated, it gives CASSQVRGAIYNEQFF.

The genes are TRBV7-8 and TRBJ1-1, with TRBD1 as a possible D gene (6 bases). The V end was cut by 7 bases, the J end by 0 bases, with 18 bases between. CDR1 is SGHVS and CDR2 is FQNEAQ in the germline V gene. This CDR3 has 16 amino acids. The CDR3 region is CASTTGSGGMNTEAFF. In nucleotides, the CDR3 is TGTGCCAGCACCACTGGGTCTGGGGGCATGAACACTGAAGCTTTCTTT. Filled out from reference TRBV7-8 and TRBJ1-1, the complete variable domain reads GAGVSQSPRYKVAKRGQDVALRCDPISGHVSLFWYQQALGQGPEFLTYFQNEAQLDKSGLPSDRFFAERPEGSVSTLKIQRTQQEDSAVYLCASTTGSGGMNTEAFFGQGTRLTVV.

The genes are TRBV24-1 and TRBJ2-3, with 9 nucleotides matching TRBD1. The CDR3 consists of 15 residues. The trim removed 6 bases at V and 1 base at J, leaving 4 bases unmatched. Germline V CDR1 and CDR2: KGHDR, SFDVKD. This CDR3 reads CATSPGQGRTDTQYF. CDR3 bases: TGTGCCACCAGTCCGGGACAGGGACGCACAGATACGCAGTATTTT.

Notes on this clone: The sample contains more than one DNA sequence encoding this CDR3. The CDR3 here is CASSEGQGRSTEAFF. The CDR3 DNA reads as TGTGCCAGCAGTGAGGGACAGGGGAGAAGCACTGAAGCTTTCTTT. The chain links TRBV25-1 to TRBJ1-1, with TRBD1 matching 10 bases. V trimming: 3 bases; J trimming: 4 bases; junction bases outside the gene matches: 5. Looked up from germline, CDR1 is MGHDK and CDR2 is SYGVNS. The CDR3 length is 15 residues.

Here the CDR3 reads CASSPFGSSYNEQFF. Here the CDR3 DNA reads TGTGCCAGCAGCCCCTTTGGGAGCTCCTACAATGAGCAGTTCTTC. The V gene is TRBV7-2, the J gene TRBJ2-1; maybe TRBD2 (5 bases). This CDR3 has 15 amino acids. Germline CDR1 is SGHTA and CDR2 is FQGNSA. V lost 5 bases, J lost 0 bases, and 11 bases lay in between.

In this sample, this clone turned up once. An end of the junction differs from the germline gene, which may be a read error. CDR3 sequence reads: CASSRSGSLSDTQYF. The CDR3 nucleotides read TGTGCTAGCAGCCGTAGCGGGAGTTTATCAGATACGCAGTATTTT. The chain is built from TRBV7-7 and TRBJ2-3; 9 positions agree with TRBD2. CDR3 length: 15 residues. Germline CDR1 and CDR2: SSHAT and FNYEAQ (reference sequence).

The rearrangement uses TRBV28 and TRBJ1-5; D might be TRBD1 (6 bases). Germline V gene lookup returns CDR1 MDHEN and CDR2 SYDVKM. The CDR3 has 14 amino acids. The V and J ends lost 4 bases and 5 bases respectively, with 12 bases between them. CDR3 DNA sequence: TGTGCCAGCAGTTCAGGGGTTAGGGATCAGCCCCAGCATTTT. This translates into CASSSGVRDQPQHF.

As DNA, the CDR3 is TGTGCCAGCAGCCCTCACAAGACCCAGTACTTC. This translates into CASSPHKTQYF. V gene TRBV7-2 combines with J gene TRBJ2-5; no definite D call. The CDR3 length is 11 residues. Germline CDR1 is SGHTA and CDR2 is FQGNSA. V was clipped by 5 bases and J by 6 bases, with 7 bases between them.

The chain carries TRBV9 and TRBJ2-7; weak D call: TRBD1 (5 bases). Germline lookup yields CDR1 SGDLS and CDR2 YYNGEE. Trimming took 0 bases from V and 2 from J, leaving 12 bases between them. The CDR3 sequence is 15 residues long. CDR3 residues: CASSVGQNPTYEQYF. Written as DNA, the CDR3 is TGTGCCAGCAGCGTAGGACAGAATCCCACCTACGAGCAGTACTTC.

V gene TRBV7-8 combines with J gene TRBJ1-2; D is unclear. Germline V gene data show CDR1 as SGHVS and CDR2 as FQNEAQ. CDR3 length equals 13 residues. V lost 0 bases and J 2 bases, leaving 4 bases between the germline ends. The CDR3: CASSLAANYGYTF. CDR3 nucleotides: TGTGCCAGCAGCTTAGCAGCAAACTATGGCTACACCTTC.